The 9 T cell receptor beta chains in this list originate from one sample, sequenced in a study of blood T cell repertoires in COVID-19 (dated by TCRdb to the early 2020s). Receptor libraries were prepared by the immunoSEQ multiplex PCR assay. TCRdb re-hosts the immuneACCESS table, in-frame sequences only. Its copies lack some clones; in the studies checked, an unresolved V gene accounts for under half of them, and the cause for the rest is not known. The sample has some 320,000 clones on record, approximately 89% of them singletons. In total, the top ten clones hold approximately 2.9% of the sample. Source material: PBMCs or T cells enriched from blood (not recorded which). The receptors shown here come from a woman in her 50s who had been exposed to COVID-19.

The chain couples TRBV18 to TRBJ1-1; 8 bases match TRBD1. Germline V gene sequence: CDR1 KGHSH, CDR2 LQKENI. V shed 0 bases and J 1 base; nucleotides not matched to a gene: 4. This CDR3 has 16 amino acids. The CDR3 DNA is TGTGCCAGCTCACCACCGTTTACAGGGGGGAACACTGAAGCTTTCTTT. Translation: CASSPPFTGGNTEAFF.

The table lists this clone with a count of one. The gene calls are TRBV9 and TRBJ2-7; tentative D call: TRBD2 (6 bases). There are 14 residues in the CDR3. V lost 6 bases and J 2 bases, leaving 15 bases between the germline ends. Per germline, CDR1 SGDLS and CDR2 YYNGEE. The CDR3 region is CASTKTGVPYEQYF. DNA of the CDR3: TGTGCCAGCACCAAAACGGGGGTACCCTACGAGCAGTACTTC.

The CDR3 sequence: CASSGAGNTIYF. CDR3 DNA sequence: TGTGCCAGCAGTGGAGCTGGAAACACCATATATTTT. The V and J genes are TRBV2 and TRBJ1-3; D unclear. Trimming shortened V by 4 bases and J by 2 bases, and 3 bases separated the two germline ends. Germline lookup yields CDR1 SNHLY and CDR2 FYNNEI. The length of the CDR3 is 12 residues.

The V and J genes are TRBV28 and TRBJ2-1; 7 positions agree with TRBD1. The CDR3 contains 15 residues. V gave up 6 bases and J gave up 3 bases; unmatched junction bases: 8. From germline, CDR1 is MDHEN and CDR2 SYDVKM. The chain's CDR3 is CASSRRGLNYNEQFF. DNA of the CDR3: TGTGCCAGCAGCCGCAGGGGGTTGAACTACAATGAGCAGTTCTTC.

The rearrangement joins TRBV7-2 to TRBJ1-1, with 8 bases that match TRBD1. The CDR3 spans 19 residues. Germline V gene sequence: CDR1 SGHTA, CDR2 FQGNSA. J gave up 1 base and V 7 bases, and 20 bases lay outside the gene matches. CDR3 sequence (DNA): TGTGCCAGCAATGACAGGGGAGAGGGATCGATCGGGTGGAACACTGAAGCTTTCTTT. The encoded protein is CASNDRGEGSIGWNTEAFF.

This clone was recorded only once. This chain connects TRBV7-2 to TRBJ2-1; the match to TRBD1 covers 7 bases. Per germline, CDR1 SGHTA and CDR2 FQGNSA. This CDR3 is 16 amino acids long. V shed 2 bases, J shed 6 bases, and the junction held 10 bases outside the gene matches. This chain's CDR3 is CASSLWATGSINEQFF. Written as DNA, the CDR3 is TGTGCCAGCAGCTTATGGGCGACAGGGTCCATCAATGAGCAGTTCTTC. Variable domain in full (rest from reference TRBV7-2 and TRBJ2-1): GAGVSQSPSNKVTEKGKDVELRCDPISGHTALYWYRQSLGQGLEFLIYFQGNSAPDKSGLPSDRFSAERTGGSVSTLTIQRTQQEDSAVYLCASSLWATGSINEQFFGPGTRLTVL.

This clone was seen a single time. This chain links TRBV24-1 with TRBJ1-4; 7 positions agree with TRBD1. The CDR3 has 15 residues. Germline CDR1 reads KGHDR; CDR2 reads SFDVKD. The trim removed 3 bases at V and 4 bases at J, leaving 4 bases unmatched. The DNA for the CDR3 is TGTGCCACCAGTGATCCGGGACAGATTAATGAAAAACTGTTTTTT. Translating it yields CATSDPGQINEKLFF.

This chain connects TRBV7-2 to TRBJ1-1; 7 bases agree with TRBD1. The V gene's germline CDR1 is SGHTA and CDR2 FQGNSA. The CDR3 spans 14 residues. After removal of 5 bases from V and 1 base from J, the junction contained 4 bases not matched to a gene. For the CDR3, the DNA is TGTGCCAGCAGCCTGACAGGGACGAACACTGAAGCTTTCTTT. Amino acids: CASSLTGTNTEAFF.

The chain employs TRBV12-3 or TRBV12-4 and TRBJ2-1, with D perhaps TRBD2 (6 bases). There are 12 residues in the CDR3. V lost 3 bases to trimming and J lost 6 bases, with 6 bases between them. The CDR3 loop is CASSFSGNEQFF. CDR3 DNA sequence: TGTGCCAGCAGTTTTAGCGGCAATGAGCAGTTCTTC.